Below, one TCR beta chain is given with its context. The target antigen is unknown. Per germline, CDR1 MNHEY and CDR2 SVGEGT. V lost 8 bases and J lost 1, with 11 bases in between. The CDR3 covers 13 residues. This sample is drawn from a study of T cell repertoires in cytomegalovirus infection. Broader study findings: Clonotypes of TCR beta that were HLA-C-restricted and CMV-specific dominated the ex vivo response.

TCRdb recomputed calls from the reads with MiXCR, one row per CDR3 protein. The sample records roughly 170,000 distinct CDR3 sequences, about 20% being singletons. The rearrangement joins TRBV6-2 or TRBV6-3 to TRBJ1-2; D is unresolved. This receptor was obtained from a human donor in good health (CMV status not recorded). Some clones in this sample may be carry-over from other donors' samples. Sequenced here: CD8+ T cells from cultured PBMCs, sampled from culture after CMV antigen stimulation. CDR3 in amino acids: CASDHNYNYGYTF. In nucleotides, the CDR3 is TGTGCCAGCGACCACAACTATAACTATGGCTACACCTTC.